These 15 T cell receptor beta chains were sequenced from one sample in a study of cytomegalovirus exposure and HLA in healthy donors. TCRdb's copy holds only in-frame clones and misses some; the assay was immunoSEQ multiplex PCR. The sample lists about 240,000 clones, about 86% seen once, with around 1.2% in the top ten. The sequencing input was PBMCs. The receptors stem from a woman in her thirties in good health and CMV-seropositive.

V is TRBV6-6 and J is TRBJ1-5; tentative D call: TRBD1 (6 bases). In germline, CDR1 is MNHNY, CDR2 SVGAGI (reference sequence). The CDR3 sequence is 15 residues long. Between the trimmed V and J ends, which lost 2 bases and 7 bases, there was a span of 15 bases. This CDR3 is CASSYANRAGQPQHF. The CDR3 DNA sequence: TGTGCCAGCAGTTACGCGAACAGGGCCGGGCAGCCCCAGCATTTT.

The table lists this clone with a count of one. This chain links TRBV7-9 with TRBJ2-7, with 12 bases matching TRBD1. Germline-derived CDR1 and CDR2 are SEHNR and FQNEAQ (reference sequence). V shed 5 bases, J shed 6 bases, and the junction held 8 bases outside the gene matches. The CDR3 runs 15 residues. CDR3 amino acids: CASSHLGQGAVEQYF. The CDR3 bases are TGTGCCAGCAGCCACCTGGGACAGGGGGCAGTCGAGCAGTACTTC.

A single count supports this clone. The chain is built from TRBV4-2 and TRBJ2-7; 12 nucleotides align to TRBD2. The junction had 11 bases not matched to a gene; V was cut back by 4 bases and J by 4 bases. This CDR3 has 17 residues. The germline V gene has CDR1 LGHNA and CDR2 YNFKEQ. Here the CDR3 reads CASSRNSGTSGLYEQYF. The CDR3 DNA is TGTGCCAGCAGCCGCAATTCCGGGACTAGCGGGCTTTACGAGCAGTACTTC.

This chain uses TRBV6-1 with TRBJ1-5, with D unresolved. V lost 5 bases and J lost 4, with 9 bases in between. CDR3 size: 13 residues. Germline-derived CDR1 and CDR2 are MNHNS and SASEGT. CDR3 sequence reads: CASSSPGNQPQHF. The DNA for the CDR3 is TGTGCCAGCAGTAGTCCGGGGAATCAGCCCCAGCATTTT.

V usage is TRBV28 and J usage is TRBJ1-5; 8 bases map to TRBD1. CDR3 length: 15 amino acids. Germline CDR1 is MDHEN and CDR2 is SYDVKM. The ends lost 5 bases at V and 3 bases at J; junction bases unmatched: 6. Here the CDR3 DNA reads TGTGCCAGCAGTAGAACAGGGGGACTCAATCAGCCCCAGCATTTT. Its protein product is CASSRTGGLNQPQHF.

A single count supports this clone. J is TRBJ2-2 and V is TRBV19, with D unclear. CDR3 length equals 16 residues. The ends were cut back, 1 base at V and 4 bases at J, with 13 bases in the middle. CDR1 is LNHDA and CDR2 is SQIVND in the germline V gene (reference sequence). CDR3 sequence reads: CASSIGEAISTGELFF. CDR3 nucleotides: TGTGCCAGTAGTATAGGAGAGGCGATAAGCACCGGGGAGCTGTTTTTT.

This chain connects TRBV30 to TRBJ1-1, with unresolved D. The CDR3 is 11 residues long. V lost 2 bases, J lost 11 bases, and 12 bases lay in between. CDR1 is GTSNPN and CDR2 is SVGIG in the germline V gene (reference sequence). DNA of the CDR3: TGTGCCTGGAGTCCCGGGGTTGAGGCTTTCTTT. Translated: CAWSPGVEAFF.

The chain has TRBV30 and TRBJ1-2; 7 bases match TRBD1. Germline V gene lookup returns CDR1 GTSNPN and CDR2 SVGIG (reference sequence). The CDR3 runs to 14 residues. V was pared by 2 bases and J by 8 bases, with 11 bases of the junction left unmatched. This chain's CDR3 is CAWSTPGGFWGYTF. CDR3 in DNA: TGTGCCTGGAGTACTCCAGGGGGTTTCTGGGGCTACACCTTC.

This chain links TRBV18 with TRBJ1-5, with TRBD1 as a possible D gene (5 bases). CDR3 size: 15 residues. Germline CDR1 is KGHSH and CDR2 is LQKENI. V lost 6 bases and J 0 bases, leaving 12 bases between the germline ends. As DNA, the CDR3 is TGTGCCAGCTCCCCCAGGGCGGATAGCAATCAGCCCCAGCATTTT. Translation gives CASSPRADSNQPQHF.

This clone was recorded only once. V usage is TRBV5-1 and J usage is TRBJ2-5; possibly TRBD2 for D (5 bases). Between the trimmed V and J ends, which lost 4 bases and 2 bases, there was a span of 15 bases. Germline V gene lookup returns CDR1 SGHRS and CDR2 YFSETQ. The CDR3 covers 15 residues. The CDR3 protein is CASSPGSGGQETQYF. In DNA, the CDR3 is TGCGCCAGCAGCCCTGGGTCCGGCGGGCAAGAGACCCAGTACTTC. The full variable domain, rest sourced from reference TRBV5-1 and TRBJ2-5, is KAGVTQTPRYLIKTRGQQVTLSCSPISGHRSVSWYQQTPGQGLQFLFEYFSETQRNKGNFPGRFSGRQFSNSRSEMNVSTLELGDSALYLCASSPGSGGQETQYFGPGTRLLVL.

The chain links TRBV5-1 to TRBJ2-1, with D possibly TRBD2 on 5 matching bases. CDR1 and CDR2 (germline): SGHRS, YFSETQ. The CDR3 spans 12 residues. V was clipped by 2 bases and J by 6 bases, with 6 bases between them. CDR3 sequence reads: CASSLTSNEQFF. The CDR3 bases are TGCGCCAGCAGCTTAACTAGCAATGAGCAGTTCTTC.

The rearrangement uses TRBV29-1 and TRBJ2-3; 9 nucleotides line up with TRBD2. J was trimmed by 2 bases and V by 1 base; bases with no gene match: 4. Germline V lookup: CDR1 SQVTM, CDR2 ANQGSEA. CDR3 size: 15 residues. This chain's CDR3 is CSVEVGTSYTDTQYF. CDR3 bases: TGCAGCGTTGAAGTCGGGACTAGCTACACAGATACGCAGTATTTT.

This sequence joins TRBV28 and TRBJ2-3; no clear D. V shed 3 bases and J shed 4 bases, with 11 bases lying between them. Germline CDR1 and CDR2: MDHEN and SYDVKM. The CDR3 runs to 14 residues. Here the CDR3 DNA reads TGTGCCAGCAGTTTTGACGGGTCCTCAGATACGCAGTATTTT. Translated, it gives CASSFDGSSDTQYF.

CDR3 sequence: CASRPSSGSPNEQYF. The CDR3 DNA is TGCGCCAGCAGGCCAAGTAGCGGGAGCCCAAACGAGCAGTACTTC. The V gene is TRBV5-1, the J gene TRBJ2-7; 9 positions agree with TRBD2. Trimming removed 5 bases from V and 5 bases from J; junction bases left unmatched: 11. This CDR3 is 15 amino acids long. The V gene's germline CDR1 is SGHRS and CDR2 YFSETQ.

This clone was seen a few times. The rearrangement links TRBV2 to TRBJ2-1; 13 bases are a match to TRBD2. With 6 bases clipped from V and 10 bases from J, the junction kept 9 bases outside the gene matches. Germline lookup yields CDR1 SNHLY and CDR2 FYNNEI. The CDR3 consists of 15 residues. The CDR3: CASSAGLAGVGEQFF. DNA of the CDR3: TGTGCCAGCAGCGCTGGACTAGCGGGAGTAGGGGAGCAGTTCTTC.